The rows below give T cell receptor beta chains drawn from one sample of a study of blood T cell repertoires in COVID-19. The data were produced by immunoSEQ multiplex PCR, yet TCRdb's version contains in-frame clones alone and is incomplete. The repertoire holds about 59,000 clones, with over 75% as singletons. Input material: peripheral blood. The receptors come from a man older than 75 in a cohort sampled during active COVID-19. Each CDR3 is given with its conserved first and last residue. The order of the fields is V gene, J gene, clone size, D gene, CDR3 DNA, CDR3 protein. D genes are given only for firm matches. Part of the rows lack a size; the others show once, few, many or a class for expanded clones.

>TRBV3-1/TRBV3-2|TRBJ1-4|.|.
TGTGCCAGCAGCCAAGGGACTCCCGCAACTAATGAAAAACTGTTTTTT
CASSQGTPATNEKLFF
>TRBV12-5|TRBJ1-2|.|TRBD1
TGTGCTAGTGGTTTGCCAAGACAGGGGGGCTACACCTTC
CASGLPRQGGYTF
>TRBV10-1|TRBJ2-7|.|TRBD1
TGCGCCAGCAGTGGAGGGACAGGGGCCTACGAGCAGTACTTC
CASSGGTGAYEQYF
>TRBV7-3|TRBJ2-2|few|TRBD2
TGTGCCAGCAGCATTAGCGGGGGGATGAACACCGGGGAGCTGTTTTTT
CASSISGGMNTGELFF
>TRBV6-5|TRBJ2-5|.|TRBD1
TGTGCCATAGGACAGGGGGTATCACAAGAGACCCAGTACTTC
CAIGQGVSQETQYF
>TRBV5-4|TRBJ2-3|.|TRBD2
TGTGCCAGCAGCTTTAAGTCTAGCGGGGATGGCACAGATACGCAGTATTTT
CASSFKSSGDGTDTQYF
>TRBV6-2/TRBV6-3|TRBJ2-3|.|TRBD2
TGTGCCAGCAGTTACTCTGGGCGGGGGGGCACAGATACGCAGTATTTT
CASSYSGRGGTDTQYF
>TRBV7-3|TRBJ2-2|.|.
TGTGCCAGCAGCTTAATTGTGGGGCACACCGGGGAGCTGTTTTTT
CASSLIVGHTGELFF
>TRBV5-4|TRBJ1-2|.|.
TGTGCCAGCAGCTTCAACGGACAGAACTATGGCTACACCTTC
CASSFNGQNYGYTF
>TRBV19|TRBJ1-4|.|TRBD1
TGTGCCAGTAGTACCGGGACAGGAGTCGCAACTAATGAAAAACTGTTTTTT
CASSTGTGVATNEKLFF
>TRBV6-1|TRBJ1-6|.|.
TGTGCCAGCAGTGAAGCGGAGGGGATAAGTTCACCCCTCCACTTT
CASSEAEGISSPLHF
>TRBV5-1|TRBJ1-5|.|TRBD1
TGCGCCAGCAGCGCTGGACAGGGGGGCAATCAGCCCCAGCATTTT
CASSAGQGGNQPQHF
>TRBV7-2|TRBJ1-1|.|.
TGTGCCAGCAACCCCGGAGGATTTGAAGCTTTCTTT
CASNPGGFEAFF
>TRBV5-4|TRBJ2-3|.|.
TGTGCCAGCAGCTTGGCTCTGAGGCAAGATACGCAGTATTTT
CASSLALRQDTQYF
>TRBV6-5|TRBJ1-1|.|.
TGTGCCAGCAGCAAGGACAGTCTAGACACTGAAGCTTTCTTT
CASSKDSLDTEAFF
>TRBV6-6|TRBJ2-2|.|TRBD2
TGTGCCAGCAGTTACTCGCGGGAGAGCACCGGGGAGCTGTTTTTT
CASSYSRESTGELFF
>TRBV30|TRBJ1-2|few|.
TGTGCCTGGAGTGGGCCGACAGGAACCCTCTATGGCTACACCTTC
CAWSGPTGTLYGYTF
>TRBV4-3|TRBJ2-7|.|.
TGCGCCAGCAGCCAAGAACCGCAGGGGTACGAGCAGTACTTC
CASSQEPQGYEQYF
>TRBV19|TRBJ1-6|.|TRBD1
TGTGCCAGTAGTATCCAGGGGGCGAATTCACCCCTCCACTTT
CASSIQGANSPLHF
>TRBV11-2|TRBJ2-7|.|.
TGTGCCAGCAGCGCCCCCGGGACACCCTCCTACGAGCAGTACTTC
CASSAPGTPSYEQYF
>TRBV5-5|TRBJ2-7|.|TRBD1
TGTGCCAGCAGCTTGGCCGGGACAGGGGTATACGAGCAGTACTTC
CASSLAGTGVYEQYF
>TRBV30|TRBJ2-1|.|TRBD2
TGTGCCTGGAGTGTAGGATTAGCGGGGGAGGATGAGCAGTTCTTC
CAWSVGLAGEDEQFF
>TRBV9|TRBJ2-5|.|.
TGTGCCAGCAGCGTATCCGGACATCAAGAGACCCAGTACTTC
CASSVSGHQETQYF
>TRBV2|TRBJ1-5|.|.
TGTGCCAGCAGGAGAGATAGCAATCAGCCCCAGCATTTT
CASRRDSNQPQHF
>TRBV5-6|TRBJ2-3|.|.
TGTGCCAGCAGCATGCTCACCGGGGGGCGGGGGACAGATACGCAGTATTTT
CASSMLTGGRGTDTQYF
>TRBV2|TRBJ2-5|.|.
TGTGCCAGCACCTGGTCAGCGGGTGAGACCCAGTACTTC
CASTWSAGETQYF
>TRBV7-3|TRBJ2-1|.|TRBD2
TGTGCCAGCAGCTCCCGGGCGACGGGAGGGTTAGTGAATGAGCAGTTCTTC
CASSSRATGGLVNEQFF
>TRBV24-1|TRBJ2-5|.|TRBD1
TGTGCCACCAGTGATCCCGGACAGGGGGCAGGGGAGACCCAGTACTTC
CATSDPGQGAGETQYF
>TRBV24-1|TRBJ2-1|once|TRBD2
TGTGCCACCAGTGTTGCGGGGGGCGGAGATGAGCAGTTCTTC
CATSVAGGGDEQFF
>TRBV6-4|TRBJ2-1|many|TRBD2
TGTGCCAGCAGTGACACCCGACTAGCGGGGTACAATGAGCAGTTCTTC
CASSDTRLAGYNEQFF
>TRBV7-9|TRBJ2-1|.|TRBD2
TGTGCCAGCAGCTTAACACTAGCGGGGGGGATAACAATGATACGTGAGCAGTTCTTC
CASSLTLAGGITMIREQFF
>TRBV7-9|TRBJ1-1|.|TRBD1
TGTGCCAGCAGCCGGGACAGGCCTGTAGAAGCTTTCTTT
CASSRDRPVEAFF
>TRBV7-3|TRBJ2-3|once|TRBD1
TGTGCCAGCAGCTTACAGGGGGCTTTGGATACGCAGTATTTT
CASSLQGALDTQYF
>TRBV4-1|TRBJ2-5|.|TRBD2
TGCGCCAGCAGCCAGCTAGCGGCGAGAGAGACCCAGTACTTC
CASSQLAARETQYF
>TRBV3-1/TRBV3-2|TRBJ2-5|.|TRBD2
TGTGCCAGCAGCCAACGACTAGCGGGAGTCGAGACCCAGTACTTC
CASSQRLAGVETQYF
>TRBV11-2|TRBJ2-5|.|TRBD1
TGTGCCAGCAGCTTAGTCCAACAACGACAGGGAGAGACCCAGTACTTC
CASSLVQQRQGETQYF
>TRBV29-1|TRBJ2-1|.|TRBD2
TGCAGCGTTCGGGGAGGGTTGAATGAGCAGTTCTTC
CSVRGGLNEQFF
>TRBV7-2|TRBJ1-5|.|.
TGTGCCAGCAGTCAATCGGGATCCCTTAGCAATCAGCCCCAGCATTTT
CASSQSGSLSNQPQHF
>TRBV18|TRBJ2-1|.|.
TGTGCCAGCTCACCAGGGCTGTCCTACAATGAGCAGTTCTTC
CASSPGLSYNEQFF
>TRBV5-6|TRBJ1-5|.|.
TGTGCCAGCAGCTCCCTAGGACAGATCAATCAGCCCCAGCATTTT
CASSSLGQINQPQHF
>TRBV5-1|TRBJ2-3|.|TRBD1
TGCGCCAGCAGCTTCGGACAGGGGGCTAATTCAGATACGCAGTATTTT
CASSFGQGANSDTQYF
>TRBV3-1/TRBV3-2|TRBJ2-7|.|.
TGTGCCAGCAGCCAAGGCGCGGGGCCCTACGAGCAGTACTTC
CASSQGAGPYEQYF
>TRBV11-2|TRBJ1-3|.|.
TGTGCCAGCAGCTTAGCCTCAGGGACAAGAAACACCATATATTTT
CASSLASGTRNTIYF
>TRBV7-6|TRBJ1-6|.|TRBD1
TGTGCCAGCAGCTCTAGACAGGGAAATTCACCCCTCCACTTT
CASSSRQGNSPLHF
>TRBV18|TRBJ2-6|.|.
TGTGCCAGCTCACCACCCTTCTCTGGGGCCAACGTCCTGACTTTC
CASSPPFSGANVLTF
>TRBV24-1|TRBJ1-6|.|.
TGTGCCACCAGTGGGACTCGACAGGTAGGTTCACCCCTCCACTTT
CATSGTRQVGSPLHF
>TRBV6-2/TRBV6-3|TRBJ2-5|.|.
TGTGCCAGCAGTTCTAAGCGACAGATACAAGAGACCCAGTACTTC
CASSSKRQIQETQYF
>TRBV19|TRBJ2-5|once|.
TGTGCCAGTAGTAGCCCCAGGGCAGGCCAAGAGACCCAGTACTTC
CASSSPRAGQETQYF
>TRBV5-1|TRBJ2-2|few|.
TGCGCCAGCAGCTTGGCTGCGAACACCGGGGAGCTGTTTTTT
CASSLAANTGELFF
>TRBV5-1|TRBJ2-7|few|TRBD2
TGCGCCAGCAGCTTGGGAGCGGGGTTGGACGAGCAGTACTTC
CASSLGAGLDEQYF
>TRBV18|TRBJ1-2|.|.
TGTGCCAGCTCACCAGGAAGGGACATCCTTTATGGCTACACCTTC
CASSPGRDILYGYTF
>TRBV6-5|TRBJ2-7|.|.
TGTGCCAGCAATAAGGGGGACGAGCAGTACTTC
CASNKGDEQYF
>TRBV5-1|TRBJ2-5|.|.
TGCGCCAGCAGCACAAAACAGGGTGGAGAGACCCAGTACTTC
CASSTKQGGETQYF
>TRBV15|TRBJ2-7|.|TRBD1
TGTGCCACCAGCAGAGACGGACAGGCCACCTACGAGCAGTACTTC
CATSRDGQATYEQYF
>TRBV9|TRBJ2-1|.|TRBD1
TGTGCCAGCAGCGTAGGAGGAAGGGGGCTCTCTAATGAGCAGTTCTTC
CASSVGGRGLSNEQFF
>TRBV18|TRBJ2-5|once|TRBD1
TGTGCCAGCTCACCACAAGGACAGGGGGCGAAGGAGACCCAGTACTTC
CASSPQGQGAKETQYF
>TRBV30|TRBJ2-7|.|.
TGTGCCTGGACCCAAGACACCGCCTCTAACGGGCAGTACTTC
CAWTQDTASNGQYF
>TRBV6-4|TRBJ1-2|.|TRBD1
TGTGCCAGCAGTGACGCGGGACAGGGCTTTTCTGGCTACACCTTC
CASSDAGQGFSGYTF
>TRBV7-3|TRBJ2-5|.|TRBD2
TGTGCCAGCAGCTTGACTAGCAAAGAGACCCAGTACTTC
CASSLTSKETQYF
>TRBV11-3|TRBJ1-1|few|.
TGTGCCAGCAGCTTAGCTAAGAACACTGAAGCTTTCTTT
CASSLAKNTEAFF